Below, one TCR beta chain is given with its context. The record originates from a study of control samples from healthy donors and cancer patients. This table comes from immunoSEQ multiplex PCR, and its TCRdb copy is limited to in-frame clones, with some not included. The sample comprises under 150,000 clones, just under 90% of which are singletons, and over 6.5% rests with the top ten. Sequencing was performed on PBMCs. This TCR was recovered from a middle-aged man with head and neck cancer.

CDR3 in DNA: TGTGCCAGCAGTCGGAAGGATTTACTAGCGGGAGGGGGAAATGAGCAGTTCTTC. Amino acid sequence: CASSRKDLLAGGGNEQFF. The chain is built from TRBV3-1 (or the pseudogene TRBV3-2) and TRBJ2-1, with TRBD2 matching over 13 bases. The V gene end was trimmed by 6 bases and the J gene end by 7 bases; junction bases not matched to a gene: 15. In germline, CDR1 is LGHDT, CDR2 YNNKEL (reference sequence). This CDR3 region has 18 residues.